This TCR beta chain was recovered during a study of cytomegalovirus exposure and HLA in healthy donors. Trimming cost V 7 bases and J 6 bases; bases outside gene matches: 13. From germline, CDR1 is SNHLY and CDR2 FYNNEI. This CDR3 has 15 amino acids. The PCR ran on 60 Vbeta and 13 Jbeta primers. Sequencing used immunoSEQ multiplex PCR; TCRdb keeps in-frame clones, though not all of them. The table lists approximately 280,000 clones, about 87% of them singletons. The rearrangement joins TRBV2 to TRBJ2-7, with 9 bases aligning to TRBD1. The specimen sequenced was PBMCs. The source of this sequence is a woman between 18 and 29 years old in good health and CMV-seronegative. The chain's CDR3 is CASNPGTGMVAEQYF. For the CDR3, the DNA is TGTGCCAGCAACCCCGGGACAGGGATGGTCGCCGAGCAGTACTTC.